This T cell receptor beta chain appears in the sequencing data of a study of cytomegalovirus exposure and HLA in healthy donors (dated by TCRdb to between 2016 and 2019). About the investigation overall: In an earlier analysis of approximately 500 of the donors, 276 Gb of sequence data and 120 million or so unique TCR beta sequences from about 190 million T cells were reported. Approximately 310 gigabases of sequencing data and 80 million or so unique TCR sequences were included in an early release covering about 700 HLA-typed donors. Of the 350 to 400 genotyped donors, around 81% fell in the genetic ancestry cluster associated with self-reported Caucasian donors. The study was designed to test whether signatures of past pathogen exposure could be identified by cataloging public T cell receptors. The study profiled the T cell repertoires of hundreds of subjects by immunosequencing and related them to cytomegalovirus serostatus. Along with the roughly 710-subject first cohort, a separate validation cohort of about 110 different subjects was used. To predict cytomegalovirus infection status, the study combined high-throughput TCR immunosequencing, statistical association of individual TCRs with disease status, and machine learning. In a later analysis, previously published TCR beta repertoires from several hundred donors were re-analyzed and high-resolution HLA genotyping was added so that TCR occurrence patterns could be studied. Rather than drawing on any new phenotypic data, the later analysis identified candidate immune exposures from TCR beta sequences and the way those sequences occurred across donors. To decide whether each TCR beta V gene segment behaved as functional or pseudogenic, an earlier analysis of 587 of the donors relied on high-throughput TCR beta sequencing. Donor age, sex, ethnicity and CMV serostatus were compiled together with the repertoire data. A later genetic analysis took genome-wide SNP genotypes for about 65% of the roughly 670 donors and used that subset as a discovery cohort. All discovery cohort repertoires had been generated using a single sequencing platform. HLA typing included class I and class II loci at four-digit resolution. Typing coverage differed by locus: A, B, C, DRB1 and DQB1 were typed in about 620-640 donors, DQA1 in 522, DPA1 in some 570, and DPB1 in approximately 450. Roughly 5 DR-DQ haplotypes were handled as single units for association and clustering, since linkage in the cohort was strong. Among about 360 genotyped donors of the cohort, an average of approximately 240,000 unique TCR beta nucleotide sequences were sequenced per donor, 15% to 20% of them non-productive.

Concerning this clone itself: It lacks a known antigen. The record has no base qualities; no much larger clone is one base away.

The paper as a whole reports these results and caveats: A further reported finding was that TCR beta sequences accurately predicted the HLA-A and HLA-B alleles for most subjects in the first cohort. CMV serostatus was the only immune exposure information available for the cohort. Sequencing depth was assumed to be roughly uniform across donors in the presence/absence analyses, though that assumption may not hold. The study gave a list of 150 to 200 TCR beta chains associated with cytomegalovirus. An association between a missense DCLRE1C variant and V-gene and J-gene trimming of TCR beta chains was found in a later genetic analysis and replicated in an independent cohort. In a later analysis, several top co-occurrence clusters were reported to appear linked to parvovirus B19, influenza, CMV and Epstein-Barr virus. In a later analysis, TCR association rates were found to vary across HLA loci, with the most associated TCRs seen for DRB1 alleles and the fewest for HLA-C alleles. A cluster of highly shared sequence variants was judged likely to be a technical artifact of the sequencing pipeline. Linkage disequilibrium might explain the correlated functional status among segregating V segments, but an unknown experimental factor could not be excluded. Because counts were too low, roughly 17 rarely observed V segments, including chromosome 9 orphons, were left out of the earlier analysis of several hundred of the donors. In an earlier analysis of some 540 of the donors, most TCR beta V segments appeared in productive rearrangements about 87% or about 30% of the time, broadly matching IMGT annotations. At a false discovery rate of 0.05, a later analysis linked around 17,000 TCR beta sequences to specific HLA alleles. The cohort was sequenced for TCR beta chains only, and without alpha or paired-chain data the features that could be detected were limited. Cytomegalovirus status was reported to be diagnosed by the classifier with high specificity and sensitivity in both the original and validation cohorts. A later genetic analysis reported fewer N-insertions in productive TCRs among donors in an Asian-associated ancestry cluster than the roughly 620-donor mean. Because the 87-base-pair reads could not distinguish some IMGT-functional V segments, including TRBV6-2 and TRBV6-3, those segments were excluded. HLA typing was unavailable for some donors at each locus, so association tests used only the typed subset. The authors suggested that the approach could potentially be generalized to other disease states and immunological phenotypes. A later analysis found that most CMV-associated TCR beta chains appeared HLA-restricted, with HLA associations seemingly driven largely by CMV exposure. Assigning TCR associations to individual alleles was difficult when HLA alleles, especially DR and DQ, strongly co-occurred. Across donors, most TCR sequences were observed very rarely, whereas some public TCRs were present in many individuals. Compared with equally common non-associated chains, HLA-associated TCR beta chains in a later analysis were more clonally expanded and had lower generation probabilities. In vitro tests confirmed that a few of the cytomegalovirus-associated TCR beta chains recognize cytomegalovirus antigens.

The germline V gene supplies CDR1 SGHDT and CDR2 YYEEEE. V lost 2 bases and J lost 0 bases; the stretch between them is 13 bases long. The CDR3 spans 16 residues, from the cysteine through the phenylalanine. The entry retains the CDR3 DNA only, 48 bases that are in frame from base 1. Receptor amplification or capture employed the immunoSEQ multiplex PCR assay. The multiplex PCR relied on a mix of 60 forward primers for TCR Vbeta segments and 13 reverse primers for TCR Jbeta segments. A multiplex PCR assay on genomic DNA amplified the CDR3 region of rearranged TCR beta genes. Amplified TCR beta libraries were sequenced as 87-base-pair reads on the Illumina HiSeq System. The authors' pipeline ran thus. A later analysis tallied tens of millions of unique TCR beta chains across the 640 or so repertoires, and around 9.9 million of those chains were shared by two or more donors. A nearest-neighbor algorithm error-corrected the raw reads and collapsed the reads into unique sequences, merging closely related sequences to remove PCR and sequencing errors. V, D and J gene segments were assigned by aligning CDR3 sequences to IMGT reference sequences. For a sequence to be retained, a match of at least six nucleotides was required to both a V gene segment and a J gene segment. A rearrangement was called productive if the CDR3 had no stop codons and remained in frame with V and J, and every other rearrangement was called non-productive. Following IMGT convention, CDR3 was defined as the stretch from the second conserved V-encoded cysteine to the conserved J-encoded phenylalanine. The earlier analysis of 500 to 750 of the donors excluded any sequence lacking an unambiguous match to a single V gene segment. An earlier analysis of under 750 of the donors called V segments functional above 56.7% productive rearrangements and segregating when the between-donor standard deviation exceeded 5%. A statistical classification framework was developed to diagnose cytomegalovirus status using the catalog of TCR beta chain sequences. In a later analysis, TCR nucleotide sequences were compared against IMGT/GENE-DB human TR gene sequences so that V and J genes could be assigned. The TCRdist pipeline was used in a later analysis to assign CDR3 sequences and most-parsimonious VDJ recombination scenarios. In a later analysis, every TCR beta chain was defined by the combination of its CDR3 amino acid sequence and its V-gene family, and reads without a unique V-gene family were dropped. In a later analysis, 450 to 600 highly shared, low-generation-probability nucleotide sequences were removed to address suspected cross-contamination and a sequencing artifact. In a later analysis, a clonal expansion index for each public chain was calculated from normalized within-repertoire ranks of inferred template counts. A later analysis computed generation probabilities with a VDJ recombination model fitted to out-of-frame rearrangements, and checked the results against IGoR. A later analysis scored TCR-TCR, TCR-HLA and TCR-CMV co-occurrence with hypergeometric tests, applying a repertoire-size bias correction to TCR pairs. False discovery rates were estimated in a later analysis by permuting HLA or CMV assignments 20 times. In a later analysis, co-occurring TCRs were grouped using DBSCAN, with TCRdist sequence similarity added in when clustering inside HLA-allele-positive subsets. Repertoires with fewer than 30,000 or more than 120,000 public chains were left out of co-occurrence clustering, as were five repertoires with anomalous nucleotide sharing. Entries here come from immuneACCESS through TCRdb and include only in-frame sequences with V and J called. Some clones fail to appear in such tables; in the studies checked, an unresolved V gene covers under half of the shortfall, and the cause of the remainder is unknown. D and trimming come from the DNA, and the V and J calls and clone size come from that table. This sample is represented by 150,000 to 200,000 clones; approximately 72% of them were singletons. Roughly 7.1% of the sample comes from the top ten.

In total, over 600 healthy bone marrow donors made up the cohort. At the time of sampling, every cohort member was nominally healthy, though immune exposures that went unrecorded were likely present. The donor was CMV seropositive and belonged to the group of 250 to 350 seropositive cohort members. A peripheral blood sample was collected from each donor, and TCR beta sequencing was performed on peripheral blood mononuclear cells. The Qiagen DNeasy Blood Extraction Kit was used to extract genomic DNA from the blood cell samples. Sequencing input: PBMCs. The rearrangement combines TRBV5-6 with TRBJ2-3; the D gene assignment is ambiguous. The clonotype comes from a man in his forties in good health and CMV-seropositive. Here the CDR3 is given as CASSFYDIPSTDTQYF. The sequence in DNA is TGTGCCAGCAGCTTTTATGACATTCCTAGCACAGATACGCAGTATTTT.